The 17 T cell receptor beta chains below all came from one sample that was sequenced in a study of T cells after yellow fever vaccination. MiXCR, applied by TCRdb to the 5' RACE reads, yields one record per CDR3 protein. The data hold about 300,000 distinct CDR3 sequences, with 3% to 4.5% observed a single time. The sequenced sample was PBMCs, obtained 5 days after the yellow fever booster vaccination. All receptors derive from a man aged 18 to 29 who received the YFV17D yellow fever vaccine.

The V gene is TRBV9, the J gene TRBJ1-1; D unresolved. V lost 3 bases and J lost 3, with 12 bases in between. The CDR3 consists of 14 residues. In germline, CDR1 is SGDLS, CDR2 YYNGEE. The CDR3 spells CASSADSGDTEAFF. CDR3 sequence (DNA): TGTGCCAGCAGCGCCGACTCAGGTGACACTGAAGCTTTCTTT. Based on the CDR3 plus reference TRBV9 and TRBJ1-1, the full variable domain is DSGVTQTPKHLITATGQRVTLRCSPRSGDLSVYWYQQSLDQGLQFLIQYYNGEERAKGNILERFSAQQFPDLHSELNLSSLELGDSALYFCASSADSGDTEAFFGQGTRLTVV.

This clonotype was seen ten or more times. This chain links TRBV6-4 with TRBJ2-2, with 7 bases fitting TRBD2. This CDR3 contains 13 residues. V gave up 5 bases and J gave up 3 bases; unmatched junction bases: 0. The V gene's germline CDR1 is MRHNA and CDR2 SNTAGT. The CDR3 protein is CASSSGDTGELFF. CDR3 nucleotides: TGTGCCAGCAGTAGCGGGGACACCGGGGAGCTGTTTTTT.

V gene TRBV19 combines with J gene TRBJ1-2; a possible D gene is TRBD1 (5 bases). The V gene's germline CDR1 is LNHDA and CDR2 SQIVND (reference sequence). CDR3 size: 12 residues. The germline V and J ends were trimmed by 9 bases and 3 bases, with 11 bases remaining between them. The CDR3 DNA is TGTGCCAGCACGGGAGGGGACTATGGCTACACCTTC. This codes for CASTGGDYGYTF.

This clonotype came up many times. The chain is built from TRBV15 and TRBJ2-2; 15 nucleotides align to TRBD2. Germline CDR1 LNHNV, CDR2 YYDKDF (reference sequence). V gave up 5 bases and J gave up 1 base; unmatched junction bases: 8. CDR3 size: 19 residues. The CDR3 is CATSSLGTSGGKNTGELFF. The CDR3 bases are TGTGCCACCAGCTCCCTGGGGACTAGCGGGGGGAAGAACACCGGGGAGCTGTTTTTT.

This clonotype showed up just a few times. The genes are TRBV7-8 and TRBJ1-5; D gene ambiguous. V dropped 5 bases and J dropped 1 base, with 12 bases sitting between them. This CDR3 is built from 15 residues. Germline loops: CDR1 SGHVS, CDR2 FQNEAQ. CDR3 nucleotide sequence: TGTGCCAGCAGCGGACGGCGGCTCAGCAATCAGCCCCAGCATTTT. Encoded protein: CASSGRRLSNQPQHF.

This clonotype was recorded many times. The CDR3 sequence is CASSLALGRSYGYTF. In DNA form, the CDR3 reads TGTGCCAGCAGTTTAGCGCTAGGCAGGAGCTATGGCTACACCTTC. This rearrangement joins TRBV12-3 or TRBV12-4 to TRBJ1-2; unclear D gene. The V end was cut by 0 bases, the J end by 4 bases, with 12 bases between. This CDR3 comprises 15 residues.

In its sample, this clonotype was seen a few times. V gene TRBV6-5 combines with J gene TRBJ2-2; D is unresolved. The CDR3 spans 16 residues. Per the germline V gene, CDR1 is MNHEY and CDR2 is SVGAGI. The ends were cut back, 1 base at V and 6 bases at J, with 15 bases in the middle. CDR3 DNA: TGTGCCAGCAGTTACTACTCCGGGCCCTCGCCCGGGGAGCTGTTTTTT. This encodes CASSYYSGPSPGELFF.

Only a few counts were recorded for this clonotype. The V call is TRBV27, the J call TRBJ1-1; D not resolved. V was pared by 5 bases and J by 5 bases, with 12 bases between. The CDR3 has 13 residues. CDR1 and CDR2 (germline): MNHEY, SMNVEV (reference sequence). The CDR3 DNA reads TGTGCCAGCAGTGCATTTTACGCGACTGAAGCTTTCTTT. Translated, it gives CASSAFYATEAFF.

The CDR3 protein is CAWRLGSYNEQFF. DNA of the CDR3: TGTGCCTGGAGACTAGGATCCTACAATGAGCAGTTCTTC. This sequence joins TRBV30 and TRBJ2-1; TRBD2 is a possible D gene (5 bases). V was trimmed by 3 bases and J by 1 base, leaving 7 bases between them. CDR1 GTSNPN and CDR2 SVGIG come from the germline V gene (reference sequence). CDR3 length: 13 amino acids.

Concerning this clonotype itself: A much larger clone sits a single nucleotide away, making a read error possible. The chain employs TRBV5-4 and TRBJ1-4, with D uncertain. The CDR3 totals 13 residues. Germline assignment: CDR1 SGHNT and CDR2 YYREEE (reference sequence). CDR3 protein: CASSPGPNDKLFF. The CDR3 DNA sequence: TGTGCCAGCAGCCCCGGGCCCAATGATAAACTGTTTTTT.

This clonotype was observed a few times. The chain combines TRBV15 with TRBJ2-6; D is ambiguous. Germline assignment: CDR1 LNHNV and CDR2 YYDKDF (reference sequence). Between the trimmed V and J ends, which lost 1 base and 0 bases, there was a span of 10 bases. This CDR3 region has 17 residues. The CDR3 reads CATSRAPTSSGANVLTF. Written as DNA, the CDR3 is TGTGCCACCAGCAGAGCTCCGACCAGCTCTGGGGCCAACGTCCTGACTTTC.

This clonotype came up a few times. The chain uses TRBV5-6 and TRBJ2-1, with 7 bases fitting TRBD2. The germline CDR1 and CDR2 sequences are SGHDT and YYEEEE. The CDR3 extends over 16 amino acids. V was clipped by 0 bases and J by 7 bases; unmatched bases: 10. The CDR3 region has the DNA TGTGCCAGCAGCTTGGGGCCTAGCGGTGTAGGGAATGAGCAGTTCTTC. Translation gives CASSLGPSGVGNEQFF.

This chain connects TRBV6-5 to TRBJ1-2; D is perhaps TRBD1 (5 bases). Germline V CDR1 and CDR2: MNHEY, SVGAGI. This CDR3 region has 11 residues. V was clipped by 8 bases and J by 6 bases, with 10 bases between them. The CDR3 DNA follows: TGTGCCAGCCGGACATGGGATGGCTACACCTTC. Its protein product is CASRTWDGYTF.

This clonotype has a handful of counts. This chain joins TRBV9 and TRBJ2-3, with a possible D match to TRBD2 (6 bases). CDR1 and CDR2 from the germline V gene are SGDLS and YYNGEE. V was trimmed by 0 bases and J by 2 bases, leaving 10 bases between them. The CDR3 extends over 15 amino acids. The CDR3 here is CASSVESGSTDTQYF. The CDR3 DNA sequence: TGTGCCAGCAGCGTAGAGAGCGGGTCCACAGATACGCAGTATTTT.

The J gene is TRBJ2-5, the V gene TRBV20-1; maybe TRBD1 (6 bases). Trimming took 4 bases from V and 2 from J, leaving 14 bases between them. Germline V gene data show CDR1 as DFQATT and CDR2 as SNEGSKA (reference sequence). This CDR3 is built from 14 residues. CDR3 nucleotide sequence: TGCAGTGCTAAACAGGGTACCCCTCAAGAGACCCAGTACTTC. Amino acids: CSAKQGTPQETQYF.

This clonotype has just a few counts. The rearrangement joins TRBV20-1 to TRBJ1-5; no firm D call. The CDR3 consists of 14 residues. The V gene lost 1 base and the J gene lost 2 bases, with 9 bases spanning the gap. CDR1 is DFQATT and CDR2 is SNEGSKA in the germline V gene (reference sequence). The CDR3 loop is CSARGPSRNQPQHF. The DNA of the CDR3 is TGCAGTGCTAGAGGTCCCAGTCGCAATCAGCCCCAGCATTTT.

This clonotype was seen more than once but under ten times. This chain joins TRBV6-6 and TRBJ1-6, with no clear D. This CDR3 has 15 residues. Germline assignment: CDR1 MNHNY and CDR2 SVGAGI (reference sequence). The V end lost 3 bases, the J end lost 2 bases, and 8 bases lay between the germline ends. The CDR3 loop reads CASSYGGPYNSPLHF. As DNA, the CDR3 is TGTGCCAGCAGTTATGGTGGGCCCTATAATTCACCCCTCCACTTT.